This T cell receptor (beta chain) was sequenced during a study of T cell changes during pregnancy in multiple sclerosis. Sequencing was performed with immunoSEQ multiplex PCR; in TCRdb, only in-frame clones are kept and a portion is missing. Of about 75,000 clones in the sample, around 90% are singletons; the top ten hold 0.35% to 0.45%. Germline V gene data show CDR1 as SGDLS and CDR2 as YYNGEE. The CDR3 totals 17 residues. The ends lost 2 bases at V and 0 bases at J; junction bases unmatched: 5. The specimen comprised CD4+ T cells from peripheral blood mononuclear cells, sampled before pregnancy. The clonotype comes from a female donor with multiple sclerosis, enrolled in a pregnancy study. The chain couples TRBV9 to TRBJ2-3, with TRBD2 matching 11 bases. CDR3 protein: CASSVGTSGSSTDTQYF. The CDR3 bases are TGTGCCAGCAGCGTCGGGACTAGCGGTTCTAGCACAGATACGCAGTATTTT.